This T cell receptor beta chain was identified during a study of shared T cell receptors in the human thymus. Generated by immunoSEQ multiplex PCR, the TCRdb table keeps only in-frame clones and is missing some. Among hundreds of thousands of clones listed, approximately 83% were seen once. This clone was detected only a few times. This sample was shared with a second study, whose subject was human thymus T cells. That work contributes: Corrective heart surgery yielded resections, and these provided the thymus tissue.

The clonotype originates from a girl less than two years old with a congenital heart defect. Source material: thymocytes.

Written as DNA, the CDR3 is TGCGCCAGCAGCTTGAGCCGGGGACAGCCCCAGCATTTT. It is translated as CASSLSRGQPQHF. The chain couples TRBV5-1 to TRBJ1-5; no clear D. In germline, CDR1 is SGHRS, CDR2 YFSETQ. The CDR3 sequence is 13 residues long. Trimming pared 1 base from V and 7 bases from J, leaving 9 bases between.